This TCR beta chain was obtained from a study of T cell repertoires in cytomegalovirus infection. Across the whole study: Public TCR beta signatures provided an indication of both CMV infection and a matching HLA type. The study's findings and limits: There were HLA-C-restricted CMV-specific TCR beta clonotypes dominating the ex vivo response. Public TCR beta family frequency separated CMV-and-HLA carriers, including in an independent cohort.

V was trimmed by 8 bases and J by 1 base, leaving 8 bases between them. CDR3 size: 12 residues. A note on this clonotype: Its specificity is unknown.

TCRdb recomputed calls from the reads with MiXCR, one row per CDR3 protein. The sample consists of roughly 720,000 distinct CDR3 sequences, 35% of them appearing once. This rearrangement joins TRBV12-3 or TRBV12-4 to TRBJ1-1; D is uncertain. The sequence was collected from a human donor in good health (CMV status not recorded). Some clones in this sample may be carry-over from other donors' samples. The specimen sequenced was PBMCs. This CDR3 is CASSTRNTEAFF. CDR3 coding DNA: TGTGCCAGCTCTACACGGAACACTGAAGCTTTCTTT.